This T cell receptor (beta chain) was retrieved from a study of Ad26.COV2.S vaccination and SARS-CoV-2 variants. For the study at large: Ad26.COV2.S was injected intramuscularly once or twice, 56 days apart. Points from the study as a whole: Across vaccine and placebo recipients, the breadth of non-spike TCRs was similar.

The assay was immunoSEQ multiplex PCR, and TCRdb's table has in-frame clones only and misses some. The table records about 320,000 clones, 85% to 90% of them present only once. The treatment is: over 15 received Ad26.COV2.S at low or high dose, single or two shots; about 5 received placebo; per-sample allocation not given. The study sampled participants on day 63 after the first vaccine or placebo injection. Trimming stripped 2 bases from V and 4 bases from J, with 9 bases between. The CDR3 covers 14 residues. CDR1 KGHSH and CDR2 LQKENI come from the germline V gene. As for this clone: What it binds is not known. Other DNA sequences from this sample encode an identical CDR3 as well.

The chain couples TRBV18 to TRBJ1-5; no clear D gene. This receptor was obtained from a person between 18 and 65 years old who received the Ad26.COV2.S COVID-19 vaccine or a placebo. Specimen: peripheral blood, collected in a trial of Ad26.COV2.S vaccine versus placebo. The DNA of the CDR3 is TGTGCCAGCTCACCAGGTCAGGTGAATCAGCCCCAGCATTTT. Translated: CASSPGQVNQPQHF.